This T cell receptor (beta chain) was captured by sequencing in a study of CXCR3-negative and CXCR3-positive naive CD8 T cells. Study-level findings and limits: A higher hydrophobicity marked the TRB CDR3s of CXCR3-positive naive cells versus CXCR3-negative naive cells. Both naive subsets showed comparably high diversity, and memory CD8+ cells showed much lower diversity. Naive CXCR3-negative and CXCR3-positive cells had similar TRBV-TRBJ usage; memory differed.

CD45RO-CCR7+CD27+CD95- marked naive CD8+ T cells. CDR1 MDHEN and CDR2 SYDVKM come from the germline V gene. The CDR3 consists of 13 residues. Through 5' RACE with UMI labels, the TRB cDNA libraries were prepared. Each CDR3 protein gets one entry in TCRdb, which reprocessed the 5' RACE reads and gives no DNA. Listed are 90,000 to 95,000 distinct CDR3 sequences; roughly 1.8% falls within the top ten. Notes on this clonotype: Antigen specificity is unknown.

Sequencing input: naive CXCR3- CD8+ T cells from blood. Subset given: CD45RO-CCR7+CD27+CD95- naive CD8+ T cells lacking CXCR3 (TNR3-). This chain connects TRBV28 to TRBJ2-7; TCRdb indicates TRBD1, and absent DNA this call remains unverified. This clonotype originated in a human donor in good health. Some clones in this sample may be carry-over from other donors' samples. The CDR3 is CAAQAATSYEQYF.